The present TCR beta chain was sequenced within a study of CD8 T cells in ankylosing spondylitis. Overall study findings and caveats: Disease-linked clones proved CD8+ and comparatively uncommon in peripheral blood. Reported data indicate significant enrichment of disease-linked clones within matched ankylosing spondylitis synovial fluid.

This CDR3 is 16 amino acids long. Trimming took 0 bases from V and 9 from J; bases not matched to a gene: 10. CDR1 and CDR2 from the germline V gene are DFQATT and SNEGSKA (reference sequence). This clonotype occurred a few times. Its antigen is not known. The TCR beta libraries were generated through quantitative 5'-RACE incorporating molecular barcodes. One entry per CDR3 protein results from TCRdb running MiXCR on the 5' RACE reads. Among 80,000 to 90,000 distinct CDR3 sequences listed, 27% were seen once. The rearrangement joins TRBV20-1 to TRBJ2-1, with TRBD2 matching over 11 bases. The clonotype comes from a male donor with ankylosing spondylitis or in good health (not recorded which). The sequenced sample was blood, either unsorted or a sorted T cell fraction (not recorded which). CDR3 in amino acids: CSARDGDSGGAGEQFF. The CDR3 bases are TGCAGTGCTAGAGATGGTGATAGCGGGGGGGCAGGTGAGCAGTTCTTC.